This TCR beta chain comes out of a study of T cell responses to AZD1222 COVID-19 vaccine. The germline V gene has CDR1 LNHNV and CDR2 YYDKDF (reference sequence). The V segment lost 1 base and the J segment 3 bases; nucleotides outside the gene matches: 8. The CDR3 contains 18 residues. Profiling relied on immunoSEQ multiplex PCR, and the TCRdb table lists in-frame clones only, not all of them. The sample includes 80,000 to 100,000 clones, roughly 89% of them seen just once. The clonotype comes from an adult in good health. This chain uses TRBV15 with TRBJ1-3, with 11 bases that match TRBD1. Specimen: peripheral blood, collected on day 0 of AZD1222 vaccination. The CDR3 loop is CATSRGDRGSVDGNTIYF. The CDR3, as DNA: TGTGCCACCAGCAGAGGGGACAGGGGGTCAGTAGATGGAAACACCATATATTTT.